The clone carrying this TCR beta chain was counted ten times or more. This sample is drawn from a study of blood T cells in healthy people across ages. Using a J-beta primer mix together with a sample-barcoded 5' primer, a second PCR was run for roughly 6 to 12 cycles. TCRdb used MiXCR to reprocess the 5' RACE reads, holding one entry per CDR3 protein. Of over 600,000 distinct CDR3 sequences in the sample, around 38% were seen once. V dropped 1 base and J dropped 2 bases, with 12 bases sitting between them. This CDR3 region has 17 residues. Germline CDR1 and CDR2: SGHTA and FQGNSA. The rearrangement uses TRBV7-2 and TRBJ2-6; tentatively, D is TRBD1 (6 bases). Input material: blood. The TCR originated in a man older than 75 in good health. The CDR3 DNA reads TGTGCCAGCAGCTTAGTCGCCCGGACAGCTGGGGCCAACGTCCTGACTTTC. Translation: CASSLVARTAGANVLTF.